Described below is a single TCR beta chain sequence and its context. The antigen is unknown. These data originate in a study of cytomegalovirus exposure and HLA in healthy donors. J gave up 5 bases and V 1 base, and 6 bases lay outside the gene matches. This CDR3 has 15 residues. From germline, CDR1 is SGHRS and CDR2 YFSETQ. Study-level results: By a later analysis, the bulk of CMV-associated TCR beta chains appeared HLA-restricted.

13 Jbeta primers and 60 Vbeta primers were used for the PCR. Profiling relied on immunoSEQ multiplex PCR, and the TCRdb table lists in-frame clones only, not all of them. In the table there are about 120,000 clones, 70% to 80% of which are singletons. This chain joins TRBV5-1 and TRBJ2-5, with TRBD2 matching 9 bases. The receptor was isolated from a woman aged 40 to 55 in good health and CMV-seropositive. The sequenced sample consisted of PBMCs. CDR3 in DNA: TGCGCCAGCAGCTTGAATCCGGCGGGAGGGGAGACCCAGTACTTC. It codes for CASSLNPAGGETQYF.